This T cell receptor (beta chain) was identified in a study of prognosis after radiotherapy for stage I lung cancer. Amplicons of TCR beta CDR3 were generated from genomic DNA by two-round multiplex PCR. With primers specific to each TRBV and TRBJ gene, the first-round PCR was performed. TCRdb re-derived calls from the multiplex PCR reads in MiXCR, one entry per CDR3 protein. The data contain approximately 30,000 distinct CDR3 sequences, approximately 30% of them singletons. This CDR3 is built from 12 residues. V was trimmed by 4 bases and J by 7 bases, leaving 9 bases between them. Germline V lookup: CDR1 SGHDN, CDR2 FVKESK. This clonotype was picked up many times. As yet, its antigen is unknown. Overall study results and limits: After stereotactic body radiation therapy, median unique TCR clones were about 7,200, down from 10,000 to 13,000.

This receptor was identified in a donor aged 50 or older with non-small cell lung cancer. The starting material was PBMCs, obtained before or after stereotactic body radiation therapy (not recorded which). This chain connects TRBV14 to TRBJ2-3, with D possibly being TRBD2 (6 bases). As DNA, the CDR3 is TGTGCCAGCAGCCGACTAGGGAATACGCAGTATTTT. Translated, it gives CASSRLGNTQYF. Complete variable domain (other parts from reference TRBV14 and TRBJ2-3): EAGVTQFPSHSVIEKGQTVTLRCDPISGHDNLYWYRRVMGKEIKFLLHFVKESKQDESGMPNNRFLAERTGGTYSTLKVQPAELEDSGVYFCASSRLGNTQYFGPGTRLTVL.